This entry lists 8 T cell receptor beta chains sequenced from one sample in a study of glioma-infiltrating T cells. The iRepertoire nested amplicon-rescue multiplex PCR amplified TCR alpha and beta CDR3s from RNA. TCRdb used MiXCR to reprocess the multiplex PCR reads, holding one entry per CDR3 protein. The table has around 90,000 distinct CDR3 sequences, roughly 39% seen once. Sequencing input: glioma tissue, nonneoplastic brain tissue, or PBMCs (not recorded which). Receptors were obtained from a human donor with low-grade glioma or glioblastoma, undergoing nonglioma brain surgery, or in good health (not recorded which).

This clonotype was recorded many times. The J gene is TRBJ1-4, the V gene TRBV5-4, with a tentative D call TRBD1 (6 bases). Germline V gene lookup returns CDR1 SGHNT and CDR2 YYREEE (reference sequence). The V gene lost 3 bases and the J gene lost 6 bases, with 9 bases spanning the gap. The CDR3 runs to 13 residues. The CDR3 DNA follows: TGTGCCAGCAGCTCCCGACAGGATGAAAAACTGTTTTTT. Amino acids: CASSSRQDEKLFF.

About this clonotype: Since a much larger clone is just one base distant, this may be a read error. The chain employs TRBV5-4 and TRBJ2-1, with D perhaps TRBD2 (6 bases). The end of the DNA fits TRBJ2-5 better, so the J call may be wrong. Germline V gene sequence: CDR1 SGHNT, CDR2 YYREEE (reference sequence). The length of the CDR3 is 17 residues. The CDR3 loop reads CASSLPAVGLAGETQYF. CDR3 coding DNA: TGTGCCAGCAGCTTGCCGGCGGTAGGGCTCGCGGGGGAGACCCAGTACTTC.

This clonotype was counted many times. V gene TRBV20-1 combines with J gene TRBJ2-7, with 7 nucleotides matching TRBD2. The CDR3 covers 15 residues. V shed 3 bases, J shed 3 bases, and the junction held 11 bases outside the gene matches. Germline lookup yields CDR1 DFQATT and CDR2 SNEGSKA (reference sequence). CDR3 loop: CSASPMRTRSYEQYF. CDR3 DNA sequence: TGCAGTGCTAGCCCTATGCGGACTAGGAGCTACGAGCAGTACTTC.

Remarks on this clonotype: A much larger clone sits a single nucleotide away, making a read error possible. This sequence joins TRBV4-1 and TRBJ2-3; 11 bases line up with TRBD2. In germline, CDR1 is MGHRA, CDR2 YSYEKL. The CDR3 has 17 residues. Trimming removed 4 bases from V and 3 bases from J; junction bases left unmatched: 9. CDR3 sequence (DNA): TGCGCCAGCAGCCGAGGAACTAGCGGGAGCTTTACAGATACGCAGTATTTT. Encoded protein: CASSRGTSGSFTDTQYF.

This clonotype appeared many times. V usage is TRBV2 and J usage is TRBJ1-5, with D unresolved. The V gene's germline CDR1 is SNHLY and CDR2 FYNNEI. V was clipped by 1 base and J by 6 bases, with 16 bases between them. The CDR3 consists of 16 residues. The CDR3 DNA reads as TGTGCCAGCAGTGAAGAAGCAGGCCGGCGGGGTCAGCCCCAGCATTTT. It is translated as CASSEEAGRRGQPQHF.

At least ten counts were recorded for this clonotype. This CDR3 reads CAISDTSSGRGNEQFF. CDR3 coding DNA: TGTGCCATCAGTGACACCTCTAGCGGGAGAGGTAATGAGCAGTTCTTC. V gene TRBV10-3 combines with J gene TRBJ2-1; 10 positions agree with TRBD2. CDR3 length: 16 residues. With V trimmed by 3 bases and J by 7 bases, 9 bases remained unmatched. Germline values: CDR1 ENHRY, CDR2 SYGVKD.

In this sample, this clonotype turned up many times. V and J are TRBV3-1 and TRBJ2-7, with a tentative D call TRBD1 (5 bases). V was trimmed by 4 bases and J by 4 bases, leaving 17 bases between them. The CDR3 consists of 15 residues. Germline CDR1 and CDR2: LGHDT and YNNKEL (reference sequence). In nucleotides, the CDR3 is TGTGCCAGCAGCCGAGCAGGGCAGGCCTATTACGAGCAGTACTTC. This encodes CASSRAGQAYYEQYF.

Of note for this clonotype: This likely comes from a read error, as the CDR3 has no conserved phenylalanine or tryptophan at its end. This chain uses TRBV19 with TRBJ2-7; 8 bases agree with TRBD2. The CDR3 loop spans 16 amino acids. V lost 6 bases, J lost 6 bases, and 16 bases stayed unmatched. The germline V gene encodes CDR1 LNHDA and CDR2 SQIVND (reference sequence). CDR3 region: CASRSTSGSRGLEQYL. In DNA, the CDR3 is TGTGCCAGTAGGTCTACAAGCGGGAGTAGGGGTCTCGAGCAGTACCTC.